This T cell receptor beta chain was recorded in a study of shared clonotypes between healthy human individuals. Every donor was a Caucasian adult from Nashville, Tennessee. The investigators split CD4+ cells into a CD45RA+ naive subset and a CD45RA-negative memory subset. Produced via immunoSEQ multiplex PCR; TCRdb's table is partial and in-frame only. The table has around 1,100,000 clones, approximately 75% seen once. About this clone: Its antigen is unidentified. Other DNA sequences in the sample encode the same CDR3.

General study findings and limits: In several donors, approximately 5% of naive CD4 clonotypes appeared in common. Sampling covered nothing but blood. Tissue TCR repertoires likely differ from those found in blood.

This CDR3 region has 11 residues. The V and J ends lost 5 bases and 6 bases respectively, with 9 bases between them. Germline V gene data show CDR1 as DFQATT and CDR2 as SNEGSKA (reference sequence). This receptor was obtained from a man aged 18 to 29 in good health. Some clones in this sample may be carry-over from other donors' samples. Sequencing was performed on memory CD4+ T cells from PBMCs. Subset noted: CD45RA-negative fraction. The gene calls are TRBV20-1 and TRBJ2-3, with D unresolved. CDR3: CSAPLGDTQYF. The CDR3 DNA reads TGCAGTGCTCCTCTTGGGGATACGCAGTATTTT.